Presented here are 18 T cell receptor beta chains from one specimen sequenced in a study of CD8 T cells in Susac syndrome. Random hexamers were used to reverse transcribe the RNA input (about 0.45 to 1 ug). TCRdb analysed the immunoSEQ multiplex PCR reads with MiXCR anew, one entry per CDR3 protein. The table has around 150,000 distinct CDR3 sequences, around 95% seen once; the top ten hold around 0.15%. What was sequenced was CD4+ T cells from PBMCs. These TCRs come from a human donor with Susac syndrome.

The chain links TRBV2 to TRBJ2-3, with D possibly called TRBD1 or TRBD2 (6 bases each). Germline values: CDR1 SNHLY, CDR2 FYNNEI. This CDR3 spans 15 amino acids. Trimming left V 6 bases short and J 1 base short, with 14 bases between. The chain's CDR3 is CASRLPGAGTDTQYF. CDR3 nucleotides: TGTGCCAGCAGGCTGCCGGGGGCCGGCACAGATACGCAGTATTTT.

V is TRBV29-1 and J is TRBJ2-7; 7 nucleotides align to TRBD2. Germline trimming cut 2 bases from V and 0 bases from J; bases unmatched to any gene: 4. The CDR3 covers 14 residues. CDR1 is SQVTM, CDR2 ANQGSEA, per germline. DNA of the CDR3: TGCAGCGTTGAAACTAGCGCGTTCTCCTACGAGCAGTACTTC. As protein: CSVETSAFSYEQYF.

This chain uses TRBV15 with TRBJ2-5, with 9 bases that match TRBD2. The CDR3 is 15 residues long. V gave up 0 bases and J gave up 5 bases; unmatched junction bases: 4. Looked up from germline, CDR1 is LNHNV and CDR2 is YYDKDF (reference sequence). The CDR3 loop reads CATSRESGRTETQYF. The CDR3 nucleotides read TGTGCCACCAGCAGAGAGAGCGGGAGGACGGAGACCCAGTACTTC.

This clonotype was seen only a few times. The chain couples TRBV5-4 to TRBJ1-2; D is unresolved. CDR1 is SGHNT, CDR2 YYREEE, per germline (reference sequence). The CDR3 totals 12 residues. Deletions cut 7 bases from V and 4 bases from J, with 11 bases between. The CDR3 reads CASSGGGYGYTF. As DNA, the CDR3 is TGTGCCAGCTCCGGAGGTGGCTATGGCTACACCTTC. Variable domain in full (rest from reference TRBV5-4 and TRBJ1-2): ETGVTQSPTHLIKTRGQQVTLRCSSQSGHNTVSWYQQALGQGPQFIFQYYREEENGRGNFPPRFSGLQFPNYSSELNVNALELDDSALYLCASSGGGYGYTFGSGTRLTVV.

The chain combines TRBV9 with TRBJ1-5; D remains ambiguous. The CDR3 is 13 residues long. Germline V CDR1 and CDR2: SGDLS, YYNGEE. Trimming removed 0 bases from V and 2 bases from J, with 3 bases in between. The CDR3 DNA follows: TGTGCCAGCAGCGTAGCGGGCAATCAGCCCCAGCATTTT. This gives the protein CASSVAGNQPQHF.

This CDR3 is CSIEGGATGNEQFF. CDR3 coding DNA: TGCAGTATCGAGGGAGGGGCCACTGGCAATGAGCAGTTCTTC. The chain combines TRBV20-1 with TRBJ2-1; TRBD2 agrees at 7 bases. The CDR3 extends over 14 amino acids. The germline CDR1 and CDR2 sequences are DFQATT and SNEGSKA (reference sequence). J lost 6 bases, V lost 8 bases, and 13 bases had no gene match.

The CDR3 sequence: CASSLGLLGPPSYEQYF. DNA for the CDR3: TGTGCCAGCAGTTTGGGTCTCCTGGGACCACCCTCCTACGAGCAGTACTTC. The chain is built from TRBV12-3 or TRBV12-4 and TRBJ2-7; perhaps D is TRBD1 or TRBD2 (5 bases each). Trimming cost V 3 bases and J 0 bases, with 18 bases left between them. There are 17 residues in the CDR3.

The rearrangement uses TRBV23-1 and TRBJ2-6; TRBD1 is a possible D gene (5 bases). TRBV23-1 is marked as an open reading frame, function uncertain. The CDR3 spans 18 residues. The ends were cut back, 4 bases at V and 0 bases at J, with 16 bases in the middle. This chain's CDR3 is CASSLGRGTGSGANVLTF. The DNA for the CDR3 is TGCGCCAGCAGTCTCGGTAGGGGAACGGGCTCTGGGGCCAACGTCCTGACTTTC.

This clonotype appeared a few times. The chain couples TRBV6-1 to TRBJ2-1, with D possibly TRBD1 on 5 matching bases. V lost 6 bases to trimming and J lost 0 bases, with 12 bases between them. Germline lookup yields CDR1 MNHNS and CDR2 SASEGT. The CDR3 covers 15 residues. CDR3 nucleotide sequence: TGTGCCAGCAGAGCGACAGAGAGCTCCTACAATGAGCAGTTCTTC. Translated: CASRATESSYNEQFF.

This clonotype was picked up one time. The rearrangement joins TRBV27 to TRBJ2-7, with a possible D match to TRBD2 (5 bases). The CDR3 has 16 amino acids. Germline V CDR1 and CDR2: MNHEY, SMNVEV (reference sequence). V lost 11 bases and J 2 bases, leaving 25 bases between the germline ends. DNA for the CDR3: TGTGCCTCGGAGAGAGCGGCCCAGGTAACTCCCTACGAGCAGTACTTC. Encoded protein: CASERAAQVTPYEQYF.

The chain joins TRBV27 to TRBJ2-7; no definite D call. The length of the CDR3 is 13 residues. The V gene's germline CDR1 is MNHEY and CDR2 SMNVEV (reference sequence). The ends were cut back, 5 bases at V and 2 bases at J, with 10 bases in the middle. CDR3 DNA sequence: TGTGCCAGCAGTCGACCGGGTGCCTACGAGCAGTACTTC. Amino acids: CASSRPGAYEQYF.

This rearrangement joins TRBV25-1 to TRBJ1-2; 7 bases map to TRBD1. The CDR3 spans 13 residues. The germline gives CDR1 MGHDK, CDR2 SYGVNS. V was pared by 5 bases and J by 6 bases, with 6 bases of the junction left unmatched. DNA for the CDR3: TGTGCCAGCAGTAGACAGGGATGGGATGGCTACACCTTC. Translating it yields CASSRQGWDGYTF.

This sequence joins TRBV28 and TRBJ2-5; D gene ambiguous. The V gene's germline CDR1 is MDHEN and CDR2 SYDVKM. The CDR3 is made up of 13 amino acids. The V gene lost 5 bases and the J gene lost 2 bases, with 9 bases spanning the gap. The CDR3 bases are TGTGCCAGCAGTCCGCGCCCTCAAGAGACCCAGTACTTC. It codes for CASSPRPQETQYF.

The CDR3 region is CSVSGGDTEAFF. CDR3 coding DNA: TGCAGCGTTTCAGGGGGCGACACTGAAGCTTTCTTT. This chain joins TRBV29-1 and TRBJ1-1; 8 positions agree with TRBD1. This CDR3 has 12 amino acids. Germline assignment: CDR1 SQVTM and CDR2 ANQGSEA. After removal of 5 bases from V and 3 bases from J, the junction contained 2 bases not matched to a gene.

This clonotype was detected once. The V call is TRBV30, the J call TRBJ1-3; D gene unclear. The CDR3 has 12 amino acids. V lost 5 bases to trimming and J lost 11 bases, with 16 bases between them. Germline-derived CDR1 and CDR2 are GTSNPN and SVGIG (reference sequence). The DNA for the CDR3 is TGTGCCTGGGACCCAGGTTCGGCGGCCATATATTTT. This encodes CAWDPGSAAIYF.

The chain links TRBV30 to TRBJ1-5; D gene unclear. Germline V gene lookup returns CDR1 GTSNPN and CDR2 SVGIG (reference sequence). The CDR3 sequence is 12 residues long. V was shortened by 4 bases and J by 7 bases, with 11 bases between the two germline ends. The CDR3, as DNA: TGTGCCTGGACTCACGCGGGGCAGCCCCAGCATTTT. It codes for CAWTHAGQPQHF.

The genes are TRBV6-1 and TRBJ2-7, with TRBD1 as a possible D gene (5 bases). This CDR3 is built from 12 residues. CDR1 is MNHNS and CDR2 is SASEGT in the germline V gene. Trimming took off 4 bases at V and 4 bases at J, with 8 bases between the two ends. In nucleotides, the CDR3 is TGTGCCAGCAGTGCTACAGGTTACGAGCAGTACTTC. Its translation: CASSATGYEQYF.

The chain recombines TRBV4-1 with TRBJ2-1; TRBD1 is a possible D gene (8 bases). Germline-derived CDR1 and CDR2 are MGHRA and YSYEKL. V lost 4 bases, J lost 12 bases, and 25 bases lay in between. The CDR3 loop spans 16 amino acids. DNA for the CDR3: TGCGCCAGCAGCCCACTCCTACAGGGGGGGTCTATGGTGCAGTTCTTC. Amino acid sequence: CASSPLLQGGSMVQFF.